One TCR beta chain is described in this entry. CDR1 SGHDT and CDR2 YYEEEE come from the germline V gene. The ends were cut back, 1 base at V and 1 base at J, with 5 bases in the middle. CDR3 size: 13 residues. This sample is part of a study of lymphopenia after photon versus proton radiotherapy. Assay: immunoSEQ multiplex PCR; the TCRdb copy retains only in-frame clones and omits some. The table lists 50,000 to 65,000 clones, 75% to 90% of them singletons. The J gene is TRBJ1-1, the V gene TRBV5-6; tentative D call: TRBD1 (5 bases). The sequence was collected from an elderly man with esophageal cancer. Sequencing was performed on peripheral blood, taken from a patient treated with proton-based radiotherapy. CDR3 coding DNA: TGTGCCAGCAGCTTGAGGGGGAACACTGAAGCTTTCTTT. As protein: CASSLRGNTEAFF.